One T cell receptor beta chain is described in this entry. TCR beta CDR3 regions were amplified from RNA transcripts. A set of HTBI primers served as the primers for a first-round RT-PCR of the TCR CDR3. One entry per CDR3 protein, called by TCRdb with MiXCR from the multiplex PCR reads. The sample has a few hundred thousand distinct CDR3 sequences, approximately 13% seen once. This record comes from a study of T cells in Graves' hyperthyroidism and ophthalmopathy. The CDR3 consists of 16 residues. Germline CDR1 MNHEY, CDR2 SVGAGI. V shed 2 bases and J shed 0 bases, with 8 bases lying between them. Disease duration under 2 months; hyperthyroidism patients were aged 18 to 65. Ahead of any ophthalmopathy symptoms, the blood sample was obtained at the first diagnosis of hyperthyroidism. From more than 8 ml of fresh peripheral blood, PBMCs were isolated.

The gene calls are TRBV6-5 and TRBJ2-6; the D call may be TRBD1 or TRBD2 (5 bases each). Material: blood. The receptor was derived from a young man with Graves' hyperthyroidism that later progressed to Graves' ophthalmopathy. CDR3 in amino acids: CASSYQGVSGANVLTF. DNA for the CDR3: TGTGCCAGCAGTTACCAGGGAGTCTCTGGGGCCAACGTCCTGACTTTC.